These 20 T cell receptor beta chains came from one sample sequenced in a study of CD8 T cells in Susac syndrome. Random hexamers were used to reverse transcribe the RNA input (roughly 0.5 to 1 ug). TCRdb called the immunoSEQ multiplex PCR reads again in MiXCR, with one record for every CDR3 protein. The sample carries some 120,000 distinct CDR3 sequences, approximately 96% recorded once. Sequencing was done on a sample of CD8+ T cells from PBMCs. The origin of the receptors is a human donor with Susac syndrome.

This clonotype was seen once. The genes are TRBV20-1 and TRBJ1-4; 7 nucleotides align to TRBD1. J was trimmed by 8 bases and V by 0 bases; bases with no gene match: 9. The germline V gene encodes CDR1 DFQATT and CDR2 SNEGSKA (reference sequence). The CDR3 covers 15 residues. Here the CDR3 reads CSARDGRGRLEKLFF. CDR3 DNA sequence: TGCAGTGCTAGAGATGGGAGGGGGCGTCTCGAAAAACTGTTTTTT.

The CDR3 protein is CASSDSGTTEQFF. Here the CDR3 DNA reads TGTGCCAGCAGTGACTCTGGGACGACAGAGCAGTTCTTC. This chain connects TRBV6-4 to TRBJ2-1; D is possibly TRBD1 or TRBD2 (5 bases each). CDR1 is MRHNA and CDR2 is SNTAGT in the germline V gene. With 0 bases removed from V and 10 bases from J, the gap between germline ends came to 10 bases. This CDR3 contains 13 residues.

The sample holds one count of this clonotype. The gene calls are TRBV19 and TRBJ1-2, with D unresolved. CDR3 length equals 14 residues. Trimming removed 8 bases at V and 8 bases at J, with 21 bases between. Germline CDR1 and CDR2: LNHDA and SQIVND (reference sequence). CDR3 sequence (DNA): TGTGCCAGTCAGGCGTCTATATTAACTCGGGGCTACACCTTC. Translation gives CASQASILTRGYTF.

The CDR3 bases are TGTGCCAGCAGCCCCCCATTTTATCAGCCCCAGCATTTT. This translates into CASSPPFYQPQHF. The chain joins TRBV6-7 to TRBJ1-5; D gene ambiguous. TRBV6-7 is an open reading frame, and its role is uncertain. Trimming took 6 bases from V and 5 from J, leaving 11 bases between them. The CDR3 loop spans 13 amino acids.

Only one count was recorded for this clonotype. This rearrangement joins TRBV30 to TRBJ2-7; tentative D call: TRBD2 (5 bases). Between the trimmed V and J ends, which lost 3 bases and 2 bases, there was a span of 8 bases. From germline, CDR1 is GTSNPN and CDR2 SVGIG (reference sequence). The CDR3 runs 12 residues. CDR3 loop: CAWSPTTYEQYF. As DNA, the CDR3 is TGTGCCTGGAGCCCGACTACCTACGAGCAGTACTTC.

This rearrangement joins TRBV6-5 to TRBJ2-7, with TRBD2 as a possible D gene (5 bases). The CDR3 runs to 17 residues. V was clipped by 2 bases and J by 3 bases, with 20 bases between them. The germline gives CDR1 MNHEY, CDR2 SVGAGI. CDR3 bases: TGTGCCAGCAGTTACACGTGGACTCCCCGTAAGATCTACGAGCAGTACTTC. Its protein is CASSYTWTPRKIYEQYF.

This chain joins TRBV27 and TRBJ1-5; no firm D call. The length of the CDR3 is 13 residues. With 0 bases removed from V and 3 bases from J, the gap between germline ends came to 3 bases. CDR1 is MNHEY, CDR2 SMNVEV, per germline (reference sequence). The CDR3 coding sequence is TGTGCCAGCAGTTTATCCCCCAATCAGCCCCAGCATTTT. Amino acids: CASSLSPNQPQHF.

The chain recombines TRBV5-1 with TRBJ2-3; TRBD2 matches at 7 bases. V was pared by 0 bases and J by 2 bases, with 3 bases of the junction left unmatched. CDR1 SGHRS and CDR2 YFSETQ come from the germline V gene. The CDR3 length is 15 residues. The CDR3 DNA follows: TGCGCCAGCAGCTTGGAAGCGGGGCCCACAGATACGCAGTATTTT. Encoded protein: CASSLEAGPTDTQYF.

The V gene is TRBV28, the J gene TRBJ2-1, with D possibly matching TRBD1 (6 bases). V shed 6 bases and J shed 7 bases, with 19 bases lying between them. This CDR3 is built from 15 residues. Looked up from germline, CDR1 is MDHEN and CDR2 is SYDVKM. This CDR3 reads CASRSGQWVWNEQFF. In nucleotides, the CDR3 is TGTGCCAGCAGGTCTGGACAGTGGGTGTGGAATGAGCAGTTCTTC.

The gene calls are TRBV4-1 and TRBJ2-7; 7 bases are a match to TRBD2. V lost 1 base and J lost 6; bases outside the gene matches: 12. Germline V gene sequence: CDR1 MGHRA, CDR2 YSYEKL. The CDR3 sequence is 16 residues long. CDR3 loop: CASSQALDGRRVEQYF. CDR3 nucleotide sequence: TGCGCCAGCAGCCAAGCCCTGGACGGGAGGCGGGTCGAGCAGTACTTC.

V gene TRBV21-1 combines with J gene TRBJ1-2. TRBV21-1 is assigned pseudogene status. CDR3 length: 17 amino acids. The CDR3: CASSNRGRVPSSYGYTF. The DNA of the CDR3 is TGTGCCAGCAGCAATCGAGGACGGGTCCCCTCCTCCTATGGCTACACCTTC.

The rearrangement uses TRBV12-3 or TRBV12-4 and TRBJ1-2, with D possibly matching TRBD1 (6 bases). V dropped 5 bases and J dropped 6 bases, with 10 bases sitting between them. The CDR3 is 12 amino acids. CDR3 loop: CASSPPGDGYTF. The CDR3 DNA reads as TGTGCCAGCAGTCCCCCAGGGGATGGCTACACCTTC.

The rearrangement uses TRBV5-1 and TRBJ2-3, with 14 bases fitting TRBD2. The length of the CDR3 is 17 residues. V dropped 0 bases and J dropped 6; count of bases not matched to a gene: 6. Germline-derived CDR1 and CDR2 are SGHRS and YFSETQ. The chain's CDR3 is CASSLDGTSGSPDTQYF. As DNA, the CDR3 is TGCGCCAGCAGCTTGGACGGGACTAGCGGGAGCCCCGATACGCAGTATTTT.

This sequence joins TRBV20-1 and TRBJ2-7; D is possibly TRBD1 or TRBD2 (6 bases each). V lost 2 bases and J lost 2, with 19 bases in between. CDR3 length: 16 amino acids. Germline-derived CDR1 and CDR2 are DFQATT and SNEGSKA (reference sequence). The CDR3 DNA is TGCAGTGCTAGAACGGGACGGGGGCGGACCACCTACGAGCAGTACTTC. It codes for CSARTGRGRTTYEQYF.

V usage is TRBV5-6 and J usage is TRBJ1-1; D may be TRBD1 (5 bases). CDR1 is SGHDT and CDR2 is YYEEEE in the germline V gene. V was shortened by 0 bases and J by 4 bases, with 13 bases between the two germline ends. This CDR3 contains 15 residues. In nucleotides, the CDR3 is TGTGCCAGCAGCTTGGCCACGTTCCAGGGCACTGAAGCTTTCTTT. Translating gives CASSLATFQGTEAFF.

The V and J genes are TRBV12-5 and TRBJ1-5, with no clear D. Trimming took 5 bases from V and 0 from J, leaving 5 bases between them. The V gene's germline CDR1 is LGHNT and CDR2 FRNRAP. This CDR3 contains 13 residues. The CDR3 reads CASGAYSNQPQHF. CDR3 nucleotide sequence: TGTGCTAGTGGTGCGTATAGCAATCAGCCCCAGCATTTT.

The rearrangement links TRBV27 to TRBJ1-6; TRBD1 might be the D (5 bases). This CDR3 spans 15 amino acids. V shed 0 bases and J shed 10 bases, with 13 bases lying between them. The germline V gene encodes CDR1 MNHEY and CDR2 SMNVEV (reference sequence). CDR3 in DNA: TGTGCCAGCAGTTTATCCTCAGGGTTCGGGTCACCCCTCCACTTT. Translated: CASSLSSGFGSPLHF.

This clonotype was seen only once. This chain uses TRBV6-5 with TRBJ1-5, with D perhaps matching TRBD1 (6 bases). The V gene lost 9 bases and the J gene lost 7 bases, with 22 bases spanning the gap. Looked up from germline, CDR1 is MNHEY and CDR2 is SVGAGI. The CDR3 has 15 residues. CDR3 loop: CASGKTGGTGQPQHF. CDR3 bases: TGTGCCAGTGGGAAGACGGGGGGCACAGGACAGCCCCAGCATTTT.

The chain uses TRBV5-6 and TRBJ2-7; weak D call: TRBD2 (6 bases). V lost 4 bases and J lost 0, with 11 bases in between. The germline CDR1 and CDR2 sequences are SGHDT and YYEEEE. The CDR3 loop spans 14 amino acids. The CDR3 bases are TGTGCCAGCAGCCGGGGGAGTAGCTCCTACGAGCAGTACTTC. Translation gives CASSRGSSSYEQYF.

The chain employs TRBV6-2 or TRBV6-3 and TRBJ2-2, with D maybe TRBD1 (6 bases). The V gene lost 6 bases and the J gene lost 9 bases, with 23 bases spanning the gap. Per the germline V gene, CDR1 is MNHEY and CDR2 is SVGEGT. The CDR3 totals 16 residues. The CDR3 DNA is TGTGCCAGCAGCCCGCCAGGGGACGGTGGGTTTAGGGAGCTGTTTTTT. Translation gives CASSPPGDGGFRELFF.